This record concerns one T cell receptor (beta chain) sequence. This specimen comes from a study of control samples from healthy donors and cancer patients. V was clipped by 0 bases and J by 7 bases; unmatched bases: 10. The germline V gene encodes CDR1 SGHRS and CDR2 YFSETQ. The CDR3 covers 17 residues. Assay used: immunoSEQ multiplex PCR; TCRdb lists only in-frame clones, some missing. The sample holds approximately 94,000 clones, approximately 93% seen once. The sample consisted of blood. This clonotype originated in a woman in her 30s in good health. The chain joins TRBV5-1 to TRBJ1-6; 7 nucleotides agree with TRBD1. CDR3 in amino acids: CASSLAKGVQGNSPLHF. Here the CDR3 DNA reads TGCGCCAGCAGCTTGGCCAAGGGAGTACAGGGGAATTCACCCCTCCACTTT.